This T cell receptor (beta chain) comes out of a study of cytomegalovirus exposure and HLA in healthy donors. Turning to the study itself: Around 200 million T cells yielded 120 million or so unique TCR beta sequences, as an earlier analysis found. Membership in the Caucasian-associated ancestry cluster was found for about 84% of nearly 400 genotyped donors. Points from the study as a whole: The authors enumerated around 150 TCR beta chains as linked to cytomegalovirus. Later analysis associated a missense DCLRE1C variant with TCR beta V- and J-gene trimming.

With 60 Vbeta and 13 Jbeta primers, the PCR was carried out. Sequenced by immunoSEQ multiplex PCR; TCRdb stores in-frame clones only, minus some. Among approximately 120,000 clones listed, roughly three quarters were seen once. Germline CDR1 reads GTSNPN; CDR2 reads SVGIG (reference sequence). The trim removed 2 bases at V and 6 bases at J, leaving 9 bases unmatched. This CDR3 spans 15 amino acids. This clone was observed a single time. Its antigen is not identified. The rearrangement links TRBV30 to TRBJ1-4, with TRBD1 matching 7 bases. Sequenced input: PBMCs. This sequence originates from a woman in her thirties or forties in good health and CMV-seropositive. The CDR3 DNA reads as TGTGCCTGGAGTAAGGGGGGACAGCAATATGAAAAACTGTTTTTT. It encodes CAWSKGGQQYEKLFF.